What follows describes a single T cell receptor (beta chain). This sample stems from a study of blood T cell repertoires in COVID-19. Study-wide context: COVID-19 samples collected from the United States, Italy and Spain covered acute and convalescent phases. PBMCs, B-cell-depleted T cells, or T cells provided the cDNA or gDNA that made up the material.

As originally analysed: Estimated nucleated cell counts came from reference gene primer amplification. Using immunoSEQ multiplex PCR, the repertoire was profiled, and TCRdb retains in-frame clones only, with some absent. V, J and clone size are those of that table, while D and trimming were read from the DNA. The sample consists of some 99,000 clones, 65% to 85% of them appearing once. The CDR3 has 13 residues. Germline CDR1 reads SGHRS; CDR2 reads YFSETQ. V lost 0 bases and J 7 bases, leaving 8 bases between the germline ends. The sequence derives from a woman of 80 years or more with acute or convalescent COVID-19. The sample comprised peripheral blood. The chain combines TRBV5-1 with TRBJ2-1; D uncertain. The CDR3 nucleotides are TGCGCCAGCAGCTTGGCCCCGCGAAATGAGCAGTTCTTC. This codes for CASSLAPRNEQFF.